This entry concerns a single TCR beta chain. This sample was included in a study of blood T cell repertoires in COVID-19. Study context: Sample material is recorded as cDNA or gDNA derived from T cells, B-cell-depleted T cells, or PBMCs.

The method was immunoSEQ multiplex PCR; TCRdb's version includes in-frame clones alone and lacks a portion of them. The sample holds 470,000 or so clones, approximately 83% seen once. Sequenced input: peripheral blood. This TCR derives from a human donor in a cohort sampled during active COVID-19.

Here the CDR3 reads CASRVLAATGELFF. CDR3 coding DNA: TGTGCCAGCAGAGTACTAGCAGCTACCGGGGAGCTGTTTTTT. The chain recombines TRBV6-6 with TRBJ2-2, with D possibly TRBD2 on 6 matching bases. In germline, CDR1 is MNHNY, CDR2 SVGAGI (reference sequence). This CDR3 region has 14 residues. Trimming removed 6 bases at V and 5 bases at J, with 13 bases between.